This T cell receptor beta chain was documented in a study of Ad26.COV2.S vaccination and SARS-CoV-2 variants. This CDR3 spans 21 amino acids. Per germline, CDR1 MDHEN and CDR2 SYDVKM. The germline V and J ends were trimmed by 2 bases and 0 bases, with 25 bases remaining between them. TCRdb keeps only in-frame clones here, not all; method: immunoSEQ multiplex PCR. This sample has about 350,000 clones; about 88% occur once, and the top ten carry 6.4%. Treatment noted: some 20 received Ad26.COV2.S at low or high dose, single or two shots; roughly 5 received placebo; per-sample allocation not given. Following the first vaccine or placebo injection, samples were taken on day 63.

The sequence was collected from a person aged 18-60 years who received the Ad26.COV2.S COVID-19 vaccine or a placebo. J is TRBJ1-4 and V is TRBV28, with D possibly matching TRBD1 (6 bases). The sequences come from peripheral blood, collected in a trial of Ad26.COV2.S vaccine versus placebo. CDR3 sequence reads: CASSLEFRPGTRTATNEKLFF. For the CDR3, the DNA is TGTGCCAGCAGTTTAGAATTTCGCCCCGGGACAAGAACTGCAACTAATGAAAAACTGTTTTTT.